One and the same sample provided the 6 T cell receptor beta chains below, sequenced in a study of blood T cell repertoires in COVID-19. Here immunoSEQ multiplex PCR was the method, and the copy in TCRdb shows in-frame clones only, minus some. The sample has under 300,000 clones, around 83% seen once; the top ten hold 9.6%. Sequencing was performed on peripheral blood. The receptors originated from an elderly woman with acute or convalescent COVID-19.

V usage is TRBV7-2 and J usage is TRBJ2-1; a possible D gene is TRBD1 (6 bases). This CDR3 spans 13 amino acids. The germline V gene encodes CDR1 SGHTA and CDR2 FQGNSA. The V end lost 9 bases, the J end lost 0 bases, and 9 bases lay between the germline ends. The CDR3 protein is CASGDNSYNEQFF. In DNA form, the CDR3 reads TGTGCCAGTGGGGACAACTCCTACAATGAGCAGTTCTTC.

DNA of the CDR3: TGCGCCAGCAAGAGGGACAGGATAAATTCTGAAGCTTTCTTT. It translates to CASKRDRINSEAFF. The rearrangement links TRBV5-1 to TRBJ1-1, with TRBD1 identical over 8 bases. Germline V lookup: CDR1 SGHRS, CDR2 YFSETQ. This CDR3 has 14 residues. V lost 6 bases and J lost 6; bases outside the gene matches: 10.

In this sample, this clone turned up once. The CDR3 bases are TGTGCCAGCAGTTCCCTCCGGGGGAGAGACACTGAAGCTTTCTTT. Amino acids: CASSSLRGRDTEAFF. The chain combines TRBV28 with TRBJ1-1, with D perhaps matching TRBD1 (5 bases). Germline assignment: CDR1 MDHEN and CDR2 SYDVKM. The CDR3 covers 15 residues. With 4 bases removed from V and 3 bases from J, the gap between germline ends came to 15 bases.

The CDR3 spells CASSADRAVRNTIYF. The CDR3 coding sequence is TGTGCCAGCAGCGCCGACAGGGCGGTCAGAAACACCATATATTTT. This chain connects TRBV2 to TRBJ1-3; 7 bases are a match to TRBD1. This CDR3 region has 15 residues. The germline V gene encodes CDR1 SNHLY and CDR2 FYNNEI. The ends lost 6 bases at V and 5 bases at J; junction bases unmatched: 10.

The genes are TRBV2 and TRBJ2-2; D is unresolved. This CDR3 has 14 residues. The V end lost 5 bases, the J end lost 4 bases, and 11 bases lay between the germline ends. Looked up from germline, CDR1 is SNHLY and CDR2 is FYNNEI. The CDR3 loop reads CASSLGSGTGELFF. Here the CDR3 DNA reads TGTGCCAGCAGTCTAGGTTCGGGCACCGGGGAGCTGTTTTTT.

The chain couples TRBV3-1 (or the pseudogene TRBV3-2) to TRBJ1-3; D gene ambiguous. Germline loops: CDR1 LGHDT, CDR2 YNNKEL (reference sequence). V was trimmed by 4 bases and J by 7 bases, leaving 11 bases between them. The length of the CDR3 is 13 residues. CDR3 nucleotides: TGTGCCAGCAGCCCCCCCGGGTCGAACACCATATATTTT. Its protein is CASSPPGSNTIYF.